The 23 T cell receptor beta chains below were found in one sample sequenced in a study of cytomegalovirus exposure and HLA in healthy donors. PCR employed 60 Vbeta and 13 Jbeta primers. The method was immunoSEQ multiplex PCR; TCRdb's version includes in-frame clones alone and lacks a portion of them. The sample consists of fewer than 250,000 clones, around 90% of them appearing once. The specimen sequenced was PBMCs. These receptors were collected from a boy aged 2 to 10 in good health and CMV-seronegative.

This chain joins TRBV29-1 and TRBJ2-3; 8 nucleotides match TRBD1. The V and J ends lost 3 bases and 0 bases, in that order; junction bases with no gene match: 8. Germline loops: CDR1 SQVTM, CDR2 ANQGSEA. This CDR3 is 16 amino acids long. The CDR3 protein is CSVDSDRAASTDTQYF. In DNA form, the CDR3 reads TGCAGCGTTGATTCGGACAGGGCCGCTAGCACAGATACGCAGTATTTT.

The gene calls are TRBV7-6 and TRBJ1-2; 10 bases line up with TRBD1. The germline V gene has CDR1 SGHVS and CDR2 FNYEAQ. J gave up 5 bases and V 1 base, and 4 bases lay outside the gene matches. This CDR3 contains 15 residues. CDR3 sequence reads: CASSLGGQGRYGYTF. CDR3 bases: TGTGCCAGCAGCTTAGGGGGACAGGGGAGATATGGCTACACCTTC.

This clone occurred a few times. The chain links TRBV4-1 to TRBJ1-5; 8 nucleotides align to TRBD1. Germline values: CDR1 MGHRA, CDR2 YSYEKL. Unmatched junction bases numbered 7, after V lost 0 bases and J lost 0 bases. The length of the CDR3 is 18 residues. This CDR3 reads CASSQEQGAANSNQPQHF. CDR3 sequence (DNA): TGCGCCAGCAGCCAAGAGCAGGGGGCAGCAAATAGCAATCAGCCCCAGCATTTT.

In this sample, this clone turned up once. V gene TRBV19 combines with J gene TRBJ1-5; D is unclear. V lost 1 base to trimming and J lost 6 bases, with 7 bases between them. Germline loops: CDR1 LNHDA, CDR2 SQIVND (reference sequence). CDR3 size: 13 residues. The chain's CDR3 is CASSIGSGQPQHF. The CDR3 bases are TGTGCCAGTAGTATAGGGTCCGGTCAGCCCCAGCATTTT. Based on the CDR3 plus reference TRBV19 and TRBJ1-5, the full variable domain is DGGITQSPKYLFRKEGQNVTLSCEQNLNHDAMYWYRQDPGQGLRLIYYSQIVNDFQKGDIAEGYSVSREKKESFPLTVTSAQKNPTAFYLCASSIGSGQPQHFGDGTRLSIL.

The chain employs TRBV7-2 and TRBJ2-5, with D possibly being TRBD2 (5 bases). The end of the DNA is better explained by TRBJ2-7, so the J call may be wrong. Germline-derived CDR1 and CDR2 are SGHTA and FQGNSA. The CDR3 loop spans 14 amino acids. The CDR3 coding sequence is TGTGCCAGCAGCCCCCCGGCGGAGGCCTACGAGCAGTACTTC. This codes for CASSPPAEAYEQYF.

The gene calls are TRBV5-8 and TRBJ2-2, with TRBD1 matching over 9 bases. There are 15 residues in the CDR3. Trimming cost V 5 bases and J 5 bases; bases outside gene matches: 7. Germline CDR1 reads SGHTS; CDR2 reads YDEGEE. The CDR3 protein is CASSFRDRVTGELFF. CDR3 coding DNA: TGTGCCAGCAGTTTCCGGGACAGGGTAACCGGGGAGCTGTTTTTT.

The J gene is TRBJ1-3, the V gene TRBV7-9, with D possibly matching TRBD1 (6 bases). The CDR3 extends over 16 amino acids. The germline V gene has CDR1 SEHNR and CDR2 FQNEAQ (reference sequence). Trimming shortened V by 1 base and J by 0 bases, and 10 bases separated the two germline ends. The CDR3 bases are TGTGCCAGCAGCTTAGAGCCAGGGGCCTCTGGAAACACCATATATTTT. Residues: CASSLEPGASGNTIYF.

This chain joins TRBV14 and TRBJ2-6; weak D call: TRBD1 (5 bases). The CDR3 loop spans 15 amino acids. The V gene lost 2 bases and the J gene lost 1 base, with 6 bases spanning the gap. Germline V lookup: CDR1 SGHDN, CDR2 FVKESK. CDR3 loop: CASSQRTSGANVLTF. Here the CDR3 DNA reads TGTGCCAGCAGCCAACGGACATCTGGGGCCAACGTCCTGACTTTC.

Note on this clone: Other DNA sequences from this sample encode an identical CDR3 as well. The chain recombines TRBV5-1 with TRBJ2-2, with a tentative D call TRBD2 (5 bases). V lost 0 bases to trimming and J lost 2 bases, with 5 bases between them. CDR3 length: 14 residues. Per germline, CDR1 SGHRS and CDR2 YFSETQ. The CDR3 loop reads CASSLAGNTGELFF. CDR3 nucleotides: TGCGCCAGCAGCTTGGCGGGAAACACCGGGGAGCTGTTTTTT.

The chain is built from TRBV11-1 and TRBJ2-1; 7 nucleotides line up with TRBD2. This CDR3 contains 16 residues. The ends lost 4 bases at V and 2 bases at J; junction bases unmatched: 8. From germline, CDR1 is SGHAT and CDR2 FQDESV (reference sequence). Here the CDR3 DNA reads TGTGCCAGCAGCTCCGATGCAGCGGGAACCTACAATGAGCAGTTCTTC. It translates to CASSSDAAGTYNEQFF.

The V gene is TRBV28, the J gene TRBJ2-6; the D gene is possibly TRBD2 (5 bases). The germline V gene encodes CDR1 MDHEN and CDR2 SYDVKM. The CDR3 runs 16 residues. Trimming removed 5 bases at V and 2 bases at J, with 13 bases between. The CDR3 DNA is TGTGCCAGCAGTCCTAGCCGGGCCCCTGGGGCCAACGTCCTGACTTTC. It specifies CASSPSRAPGANVLTF.

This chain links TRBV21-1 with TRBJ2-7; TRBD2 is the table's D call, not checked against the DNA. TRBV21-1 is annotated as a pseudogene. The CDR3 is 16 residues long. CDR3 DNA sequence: TGTGCCAGCAGCAAAGCGTGGGGGGGCTGTCCTGGCGAGCAGTACTTC. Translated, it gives CASSKAWGGCPGEQYF.

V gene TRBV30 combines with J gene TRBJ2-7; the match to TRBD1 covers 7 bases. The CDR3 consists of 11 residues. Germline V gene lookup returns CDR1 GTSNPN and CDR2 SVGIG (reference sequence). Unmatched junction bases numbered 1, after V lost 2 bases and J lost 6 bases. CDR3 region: CAWSRGREQYF. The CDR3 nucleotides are TGTGCCTGGAGTAGGGGGCGCGAGCAGTACTTC.

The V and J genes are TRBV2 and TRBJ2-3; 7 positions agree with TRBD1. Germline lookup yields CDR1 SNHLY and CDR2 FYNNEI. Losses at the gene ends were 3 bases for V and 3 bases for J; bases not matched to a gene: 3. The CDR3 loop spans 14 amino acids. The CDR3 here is CASSETGWTDTQYF. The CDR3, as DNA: TGTGCCAGCAGTGAGACAGGGTGGACAGATACGCAGTATTTT.

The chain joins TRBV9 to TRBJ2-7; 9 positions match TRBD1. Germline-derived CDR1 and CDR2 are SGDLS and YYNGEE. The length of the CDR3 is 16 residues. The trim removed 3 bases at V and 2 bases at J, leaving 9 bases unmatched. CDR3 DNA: TGTGCCAGCAGCGGAGACAGGGGGGTGGGAGCCTACGAGCAGTACTTC. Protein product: CASSGDRGVGAYEQYF.

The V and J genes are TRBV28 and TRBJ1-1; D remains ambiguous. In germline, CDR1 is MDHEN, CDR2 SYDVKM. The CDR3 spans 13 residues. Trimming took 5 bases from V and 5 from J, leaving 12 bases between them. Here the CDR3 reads CASSPRGWTEAFF. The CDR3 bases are TGTGCCAGCAGTCCCCGAGGGTGGACTGAAGCTTTCTTT.

For the CDR3, the DNA is TGTGCCAGCAGTTACTGGGGGGGTGGGAACACTGAAGCTTTCTTT. Translating gives CASSYWGGGNTEAFF. J is TRBJ1-1 and V is TRBV6-5; D is perhaps TRBD1 (5 bases). Trimming stripped 1 base from V and 1 base from J, with 10 bases between. CDR3 size: 15 residues. Germline CDR1 reads MNHEY; CDR2 reads SVGAGI.

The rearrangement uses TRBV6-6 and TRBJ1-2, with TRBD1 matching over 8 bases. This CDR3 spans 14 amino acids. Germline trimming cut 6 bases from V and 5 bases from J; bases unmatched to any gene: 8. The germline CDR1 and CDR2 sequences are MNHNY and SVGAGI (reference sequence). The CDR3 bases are TGTGCCAGCAGACTCGGACAGGGTTTTTATGGCTACACCTTC. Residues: CASRLGQGFYGYTF.

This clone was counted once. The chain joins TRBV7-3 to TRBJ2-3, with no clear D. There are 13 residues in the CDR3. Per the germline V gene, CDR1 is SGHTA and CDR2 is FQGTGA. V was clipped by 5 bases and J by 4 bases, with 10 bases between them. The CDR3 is CASSPTFADTQYF. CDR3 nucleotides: TGTGCCAGCAGCCCCACTTTTGCAGATACGCAGTATTTT. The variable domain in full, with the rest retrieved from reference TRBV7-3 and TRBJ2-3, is GAGVSQTPSNKVTEKGKYVELRCDPISGHTALYWYRQSLGQGPEFLIYFQGTGAADDSGLPNDRFFAVRPEGSVSTLKIQRTERGDSAVYLCASSPTFADTQYFGPGTRLTVL.

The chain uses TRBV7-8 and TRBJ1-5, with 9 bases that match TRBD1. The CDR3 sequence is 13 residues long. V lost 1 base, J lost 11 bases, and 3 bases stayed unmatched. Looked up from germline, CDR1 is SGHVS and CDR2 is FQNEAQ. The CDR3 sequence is CASSLGRQGAQHF. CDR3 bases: TGTGCCAGCAGCTTAGGACGACAGGGGGCCCAGCATTTT.

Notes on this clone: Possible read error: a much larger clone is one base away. In DNA form, the CDR3 reads TGCGCCAGCAGCTTAGGAGGGAACTCTGGAAACACCATATATTTT. Its protein product is CASSLGGNSGNTIYF. This chain joins TRBV5-1 and TRBJ1-3; D gene unclear. Trimming pared 2 bases from V and 0 bases from J, leaving 9 bases between. In germline, CDR1 is SGHRS, CDR2 YFSETQ. This CDR3 is 15 amino acids long.

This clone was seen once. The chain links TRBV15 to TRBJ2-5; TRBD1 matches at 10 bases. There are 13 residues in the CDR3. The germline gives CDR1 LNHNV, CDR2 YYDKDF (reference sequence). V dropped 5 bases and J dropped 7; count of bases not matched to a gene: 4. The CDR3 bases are TGTGCCACCAGCGGGACAGGGGCGGGGACCCAGTACTTC. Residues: CATSGTGAGTQYF.

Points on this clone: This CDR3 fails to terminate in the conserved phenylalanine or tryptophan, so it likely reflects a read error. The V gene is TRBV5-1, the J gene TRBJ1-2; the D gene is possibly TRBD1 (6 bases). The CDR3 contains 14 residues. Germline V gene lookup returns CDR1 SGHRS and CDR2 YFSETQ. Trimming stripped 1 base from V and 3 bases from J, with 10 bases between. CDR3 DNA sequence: TGCGCCAGCAGCTTGTCGGCAGGGGACTATGGCTACACCCTC. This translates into CASSLSAGDYGYTL.